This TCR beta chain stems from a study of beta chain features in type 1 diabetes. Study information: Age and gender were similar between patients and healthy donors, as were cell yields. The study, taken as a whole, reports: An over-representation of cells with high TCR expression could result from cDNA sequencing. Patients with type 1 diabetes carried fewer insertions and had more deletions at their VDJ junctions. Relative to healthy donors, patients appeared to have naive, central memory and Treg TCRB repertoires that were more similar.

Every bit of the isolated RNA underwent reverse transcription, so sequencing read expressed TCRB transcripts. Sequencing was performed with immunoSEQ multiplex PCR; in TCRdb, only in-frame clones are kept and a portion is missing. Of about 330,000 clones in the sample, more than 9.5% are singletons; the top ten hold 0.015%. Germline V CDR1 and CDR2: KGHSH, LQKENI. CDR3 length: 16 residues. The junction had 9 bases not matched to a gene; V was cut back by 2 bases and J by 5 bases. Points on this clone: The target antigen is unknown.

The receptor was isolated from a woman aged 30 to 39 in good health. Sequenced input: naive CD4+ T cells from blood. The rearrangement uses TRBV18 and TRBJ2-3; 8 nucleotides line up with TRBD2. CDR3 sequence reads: CASSPRSGGPVDTQYF. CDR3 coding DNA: TGTGCCAGCTCACCAAGGTCGGGAGGGCCGGTAGATACGCAGTATTTT.